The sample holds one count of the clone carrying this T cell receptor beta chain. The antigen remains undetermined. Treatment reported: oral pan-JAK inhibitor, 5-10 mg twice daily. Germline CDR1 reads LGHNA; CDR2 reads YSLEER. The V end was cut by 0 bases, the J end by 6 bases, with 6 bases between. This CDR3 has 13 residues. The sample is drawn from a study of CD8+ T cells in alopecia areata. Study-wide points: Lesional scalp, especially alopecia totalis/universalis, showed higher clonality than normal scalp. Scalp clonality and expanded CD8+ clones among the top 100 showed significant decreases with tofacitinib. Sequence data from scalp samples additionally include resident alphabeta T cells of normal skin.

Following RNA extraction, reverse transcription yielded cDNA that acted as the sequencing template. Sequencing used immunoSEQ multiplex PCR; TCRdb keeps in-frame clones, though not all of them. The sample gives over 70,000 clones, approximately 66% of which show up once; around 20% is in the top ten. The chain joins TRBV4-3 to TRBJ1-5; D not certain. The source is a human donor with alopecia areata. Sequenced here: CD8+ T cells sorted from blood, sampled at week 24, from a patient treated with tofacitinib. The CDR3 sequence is CASSQDSGQPQHF. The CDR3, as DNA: TGCGCCAGCAGCCAAGATTCCGGTCAGCCCCAGCATTTT.